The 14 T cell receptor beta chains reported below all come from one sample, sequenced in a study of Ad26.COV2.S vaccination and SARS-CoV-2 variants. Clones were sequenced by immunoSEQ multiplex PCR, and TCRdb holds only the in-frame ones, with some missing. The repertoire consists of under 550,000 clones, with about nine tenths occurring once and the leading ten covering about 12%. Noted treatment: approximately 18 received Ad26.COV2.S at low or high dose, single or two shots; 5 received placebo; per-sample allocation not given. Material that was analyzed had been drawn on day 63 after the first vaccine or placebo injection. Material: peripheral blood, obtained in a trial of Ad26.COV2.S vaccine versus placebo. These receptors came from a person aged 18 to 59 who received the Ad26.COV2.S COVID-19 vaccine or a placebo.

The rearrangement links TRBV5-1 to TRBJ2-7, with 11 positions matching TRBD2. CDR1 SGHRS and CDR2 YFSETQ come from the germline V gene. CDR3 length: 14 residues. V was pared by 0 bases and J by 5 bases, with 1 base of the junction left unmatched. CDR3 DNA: TGCGCCAGCAGCTTGGAACTAGCGGGAGACGAGCAGTACTTC. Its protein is CASSLELAGDEQYF.

The CDR3 here is CASSITSGSKNEQFF. The CDR3 bases are TGTGCCAGTAGTATTACTAGCGGGAGTAAGAATGAGCAGTTCTTC. The rearrangement joins TRBV19 to TRBJ2-1; 11 positions agree with TRBD2. This CDR3 comprises 15 residues. CDR1 LNHDA and CDR2 SQIVND come from the germline V gene (reference sequence). The junction had 5 bases not matched to a gene; V was cut back by 3 bases and J by 7 bases.

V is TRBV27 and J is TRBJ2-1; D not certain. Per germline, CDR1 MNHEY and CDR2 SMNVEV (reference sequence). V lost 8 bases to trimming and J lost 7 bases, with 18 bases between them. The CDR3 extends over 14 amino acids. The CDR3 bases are TGTGCCAGCGGAACCACGGCCAACCGAAATGAGCAGTTCTTC. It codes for CASGTTANRNEQFF.

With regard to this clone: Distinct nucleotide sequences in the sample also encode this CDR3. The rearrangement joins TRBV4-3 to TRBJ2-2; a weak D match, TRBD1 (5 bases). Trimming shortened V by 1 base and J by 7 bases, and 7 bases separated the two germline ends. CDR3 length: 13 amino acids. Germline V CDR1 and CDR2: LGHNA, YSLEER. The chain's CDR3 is CASSQVRGGELFF. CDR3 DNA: TGCGCCAGCAGCCAAGTAAGGGGCGGGGAGCTGTTTTTT.

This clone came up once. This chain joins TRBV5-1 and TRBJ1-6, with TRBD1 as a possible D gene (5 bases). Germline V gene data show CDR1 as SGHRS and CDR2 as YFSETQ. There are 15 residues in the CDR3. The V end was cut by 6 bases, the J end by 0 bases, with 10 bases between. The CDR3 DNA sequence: TGCGCCAGCACCGATGACAGCTCCTATAATTCACCCCTCCACTTT. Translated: CASTDDSSYNSPLHF. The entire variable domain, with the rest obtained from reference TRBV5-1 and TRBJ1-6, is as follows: KAGVTQTPRYLIKTRGQQVTLSCSPISGHRSVSWYQQTPGQGLQFLFEYFSETQRNKGNFPGRFSGRQFSNSRSEMNVSTLELGDSALYLCASTDDSSYNSPLHFGNGTRLTVT.

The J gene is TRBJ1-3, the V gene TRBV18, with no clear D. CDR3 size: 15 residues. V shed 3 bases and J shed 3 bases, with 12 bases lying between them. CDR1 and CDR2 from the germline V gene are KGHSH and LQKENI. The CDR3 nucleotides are TGTGCCAGCTCACCGAACGACGGACGTGGAAACACCATATATTTT. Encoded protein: CASSPNDGRGNTIYF. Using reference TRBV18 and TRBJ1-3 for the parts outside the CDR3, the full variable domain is NAGVMQNPRHLVRRRGQEARLRCSPMKGHSHVYWYRQLPEEGLKFMVYLQKENIIDESGMPKERFSAEFPKEGPSILRIQQVVRGDSAAYFCASSPNDGRGNTIYFGEGSWLTVV.

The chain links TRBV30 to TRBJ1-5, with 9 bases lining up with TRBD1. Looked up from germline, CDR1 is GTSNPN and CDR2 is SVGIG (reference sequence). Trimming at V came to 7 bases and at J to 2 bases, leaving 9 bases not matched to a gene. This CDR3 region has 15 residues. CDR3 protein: CASSGQGTGNQPQHF. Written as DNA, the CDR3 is TGTGCCTCGTCGGGACAGGGAACGGGCAATCAGCCCCAGCATTTT.

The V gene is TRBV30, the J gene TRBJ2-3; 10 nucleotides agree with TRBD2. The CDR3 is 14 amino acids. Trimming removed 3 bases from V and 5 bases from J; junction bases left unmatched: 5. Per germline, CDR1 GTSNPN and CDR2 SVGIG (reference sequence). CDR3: CAWRFSGRKDTQYF. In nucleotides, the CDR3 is TGTGCCTGGAGATTTAGCGGGAGGAAAGATACGCAGTATTTT.

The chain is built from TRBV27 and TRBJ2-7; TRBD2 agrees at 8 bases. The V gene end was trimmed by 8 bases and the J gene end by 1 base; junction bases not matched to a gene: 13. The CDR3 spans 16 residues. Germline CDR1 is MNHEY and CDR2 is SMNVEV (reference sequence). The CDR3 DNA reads TGTGCCAGCCGATCCCCACGGGGGGGCCCATCCTACGAGCAGTACTTC. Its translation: CASRSPRGGPSYEQYF.

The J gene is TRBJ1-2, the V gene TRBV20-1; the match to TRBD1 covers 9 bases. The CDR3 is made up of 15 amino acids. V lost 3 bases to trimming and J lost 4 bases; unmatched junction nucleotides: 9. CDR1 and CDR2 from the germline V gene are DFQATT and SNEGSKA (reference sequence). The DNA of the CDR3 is TGCAGTGCTAGTAATACACAGGGGGCAGTCTATGGCTACACCTTC. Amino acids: CSASNTQGAVYGYTF.

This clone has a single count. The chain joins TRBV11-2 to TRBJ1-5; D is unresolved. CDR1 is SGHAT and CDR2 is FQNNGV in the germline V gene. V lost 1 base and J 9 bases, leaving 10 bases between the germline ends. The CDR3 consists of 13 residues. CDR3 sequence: CASSLGQVRPQHF. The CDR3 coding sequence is TGTGCCAGCAGCTTAGGTCAAGTACGGCCCCAGCATTTT.

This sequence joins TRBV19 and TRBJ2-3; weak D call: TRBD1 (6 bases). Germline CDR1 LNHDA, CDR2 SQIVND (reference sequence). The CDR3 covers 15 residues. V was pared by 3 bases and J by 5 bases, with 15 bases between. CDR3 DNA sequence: TGTGCCAGTAGTATGGGCCCAGGGGTAGAAGATACGCAGTATTTT. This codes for CASSMGPGVEDTQYF.

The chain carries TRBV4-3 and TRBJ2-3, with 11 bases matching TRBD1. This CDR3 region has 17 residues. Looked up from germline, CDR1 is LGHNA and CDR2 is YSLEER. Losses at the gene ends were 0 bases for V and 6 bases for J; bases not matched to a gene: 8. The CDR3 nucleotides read TGCGCCAGCAGCCAAGACCGATGGGACAGGGGGAAGGATACGCAGTATTTT. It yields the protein CASSQDRWDRGKDTQYF.

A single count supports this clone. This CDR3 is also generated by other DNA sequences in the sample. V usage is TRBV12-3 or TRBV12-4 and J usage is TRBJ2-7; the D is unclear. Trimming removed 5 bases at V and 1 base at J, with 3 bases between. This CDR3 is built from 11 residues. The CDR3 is CASSPSYEQYF. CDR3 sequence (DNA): TGTGCCAGCAGTCCATCCTACGAGCAGTACTTC.